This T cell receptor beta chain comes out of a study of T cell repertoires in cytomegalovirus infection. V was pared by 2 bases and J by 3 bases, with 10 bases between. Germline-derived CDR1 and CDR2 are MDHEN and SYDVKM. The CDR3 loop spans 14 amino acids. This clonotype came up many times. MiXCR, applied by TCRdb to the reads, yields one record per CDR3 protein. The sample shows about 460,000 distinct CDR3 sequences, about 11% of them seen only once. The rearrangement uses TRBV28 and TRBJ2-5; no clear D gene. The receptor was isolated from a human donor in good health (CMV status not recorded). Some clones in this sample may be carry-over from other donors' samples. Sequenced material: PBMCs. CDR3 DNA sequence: TGTGCCAGCAGTTTACAGGACCGAAAAGAGACCCAGTACTTC. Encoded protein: CASSLQDRKETQYF.